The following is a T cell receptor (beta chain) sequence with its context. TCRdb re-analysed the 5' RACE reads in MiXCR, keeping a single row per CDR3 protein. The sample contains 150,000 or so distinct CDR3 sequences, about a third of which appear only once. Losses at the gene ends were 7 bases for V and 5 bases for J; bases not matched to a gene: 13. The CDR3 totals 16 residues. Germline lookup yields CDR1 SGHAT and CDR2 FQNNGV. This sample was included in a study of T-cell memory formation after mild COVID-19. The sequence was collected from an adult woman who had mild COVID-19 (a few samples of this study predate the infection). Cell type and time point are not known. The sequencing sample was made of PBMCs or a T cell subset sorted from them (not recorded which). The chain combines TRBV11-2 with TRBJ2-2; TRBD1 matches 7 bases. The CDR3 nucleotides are TGTGCCAGCATCAAACCCTCAGGGGGTAGGACCGGGGAGCTGTTTTTT. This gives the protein CASIKPSGGRTGELFF.